A single sample is the source of the 17 T cell receptor beta chains below, sequenced in a study of cytomegalovirus exposure and HLA in healthy donors. Libraries were prepared by immunoSEQ multiplex PCR; TCRdb keeps only in-frame clonotypes and omits some of them. The sample carries roughly 150,000 clones, 70% to 90% recorded once. What was sequenced was PBMCs. The receptors originated from a woman aged 18-30 years in good health and CMV-seropositive.

The chain joins TRBV6-5 to TRBJ2-1; 9 bases are a match to TRBD1. The junction had 7 bases not matched to a gene; V was cut back by 6 bases and J by 7 bases. This CDR3 has 14 amino acids. Per germline, CDR1 MNHEY and CDR2 SVGAGI. Here the CDR3 DNA reads TGTGCCAGCAGCCGCTGGGACAGGGAGAATGAGCAGTTCTTC. Its protein is CASSRWDRENEQFF.

V and J are TRBV5-1 and TRBJ2-3; the match to TRBD2 covers 7 bases. The CDR3 totals 16 residues. Trimming cost V 0 bases and J 1 base; bases outside gene matches: 5. Per germline, CDR1 SGHRS and CDR2 YFSETQ. CDR3 in DNA: TGCGCCAGCAGCTTGGCACCCACTAGCGGCACAGATACGCAGTATTTT. As protein: CASSLAPTSGTDTQYF.

The V and J genes are TRBV7-8 and TRBJ2-1; TRBD2 matches 11 bases. This CDR3 region has 15 residues. Germline V gives CDR1 SGHVS, CDR2 FQNEAQ. With V trimmed by 6 bases and J by 7 bases, 8 bases remained unmatched. The CDR3 bases are TGTGCCAGCAGGGACCTAGCGGGAGGCGGGAATGAGCAGTTCTTC. This encodes CASRDLAGGGNEQFF.

The chain recombines TRBV27 with TRBJ2-3; 9 positions match TRBD2. The V gene's germline CDR1 is MNHEY and CDR2 SMNVEV (reference sequence). The CDR3 sequence is 15 residues long. Losses at the gene ends were 5 bases for V and 2 bases for J; bases not matched to a gene: 5. The CDR3 nucleotides read TGTGCCAGCAGTCCTAGCGGGGCATTCACAGATACGCAGTATTTT. Amino acid sequence: CASSPSGAFTDTQYF.

The rearrangement links TRBV4-3 to TRBJ2-7; 7 nucleotides agree with TRBD2. V shed 1 base and J 6 bases; nucleotides not matched to a gene: 12. The CDR3 extends over 16 amino acids. Germline V lookup: CDR1 LGHNA, CDR2 YSLEER. The CDR3 DNA reads as TGCGCCAGCAGCCAAGCAGTTACGGGAGGAAGGTTCGAGCAGTACTTC. It yields the protein CASSQAVTGGRFEQYF.

This chain connects TRBV30 to TRBJ2-7; TRBD1 matches 8 bases. The length of the CDR3 is 14 residues. After removal of 2 bases from V and 2 bases from J, the junction contained 5 bases not matched to a gene. Germline values: CDR1 GTSNPN, CDR2 SVGIG (reference sequence). The CDR3: CAWSQGTGTYEQYF. CDR3 DNA: TGTGCCTGGAGTCAGGGGACAGGTACCTACGAGCAGTACTTC.

This chain links TRBV29-1 with TRBJ2-5, with TRBD2 matching 16 bases. J lost 4 bases, V lost 6 bases, and 14 bases had no gene match. This CDR3 is built from 18 residues. Germline CDR1 is SQVTM and CDR2 is ANQGSEA. The CDR3 here is CSVGVVPGLAGGSETQYF. Written as DNA, the CDR3 is TGCAGCGTGGGGGTAGTACCGGGACTAGCGGGAGGGTCAGAGACCCAGTACTTC.

The chain carries TRBV5-1 and TRBJ2-3; TRBD1 might be the D (6 bases). This CDR3 region has 17 residues. V was cut by 2 bases and J by 1 base, with 17 bases left in between. The germline gives CDR1 SGHRS, CDR2 YFSETQ. This CDR3 reads CASSFKSVGGGTDTQYF. CDR3 sequence (DNA): TGCGCCAGCAGCTTCAAATCAGTAGGGGGAGGCACAGATACGCAGTATTTT.

The genes are TRBV9 and TRBJ1-4; D not certain. Trimming pared 4 bases from V and 7 bases from J, leaving 11 bases between. The CDR3 runs to 13 residues. CDR1 and CDR2 from the germline V gene are SGDLS and YYNGEE. The CDR3 sequence: CASSPHSGEKLFF. The CDR3 nucleotides read TGTGCCAGCAGCCCCCACAGTGGTGAAAAACTGTTTTTT.

V and J are TRBV4-1 and TRBJ2-7, with 7 bases matching TRBD1. Germline CDR1 reads MGHRA; CDR2 reads YSYEKL. The CDR3 spans 15 residues. V was clipped by 1 base and J by 2 bases; unmatched bases: 5. This CDR3 is CASSQVGDSTYEQYF. As DNA, the CDR3 is TGCGCCAGCAGCCAAGTGGGGGACAGCACCTACGAGCAGTACTTC.

V and J are TRBV6-5 and TRBJ1-1; 7 bases are a match to TRBD1. This CDR3 comprises 16 residues. V dropped 0 bases and J dropped 3; count of bases not matched to a gene: 7. Germline CDR1 is MNHEY and CDR2 is SVGAGI. CDR3 sequence reads: CASSYSVQGWDTEAFF. The DNA of the CDR3 is TGTGCCAGCAGTTACTCGGTACAGGGGTGGGACACTGAAGCTTTCTTT.

The DNA for the CDR3 is TGCGCCAGCAGTCAATCGGAAGCGGGAGAAGGAGAGACCCAGTACTTC. Protein product: CASSQSEAGEGETQYF. V and J are TRBV23-1 and TRBJ2-5; 8 bases agree with TRBD2. TRBV23-1 is assigned to the ORF class and has an uncertain function. The CDR3 is 16 residues long. V lost 0 bases to trimming and J lost 4 bases; unmatched junction nucleotides: 7.

The rearrangement links TRBV29-1 to TRBJ2-3; weak D call: TRBD1 (6 bases). CDR3 length: 14 amino acids. Between the trimmed V and J ends, which lost 3 bases and 1 base, there was a span of 11 bases. Germline V gene sequence: CDR1 SQVTM, CDR2 ANQGSEA. As DNA, the CDR3 is TGCAGCGTTGATCCAGGGGACGGCACAGATACGCAGTATTTT. This sequence encodes CSVDPGDGTDTQYF.

The chain carries TRBV15 and TRBJ1-3; no reliable D call. Germline V gene sequence: CDR1 LNHNV, CDR2 YYDKDF (reference sequence). CDR3 length: 14 amino acids. V gave up 3 bases and J gave up 4 bases, with 10 bases separating them. CDR3 in amino acids: CATSSRGGGNTIYF. CDR3 nucleotide sequence: TGTGCCACCAGCAGTCGGGGTGGGGGAAACACCATATATTTT.

This clone appeared a single time. The V gene is TRBV2, the J gene TRBJ2-7, with TRBD2 matching 11 bases. The trim removed 6 bases at V and 2 bases at J, leaving 3 bases unmatched. Germline V gene data show CDR1 as SNHLY and CDR2 as FYNNEI. The CDR3 has 14 amino acids. As DNA, the CDR3 is TGTGCCAGCAGGGGGACTAGCGGAACCTACGAGCAGTACTTC. This gives the protein CASRGTSGTYEQYF. Using reference TRBV2 and TRBJ2-7 for the parts outside the CDR3, the full variable domain is EPEVTQTPSHQVTQMGQEVILRCVPISNHLYFYWYRQILGQKVEFLVSFYNNEISEKSEIFDDQFSVERPDGSNFTLKIRSTKLEDSAMYFCASRGTSGTYEQYFGPGTRLTVT.

The chain combines TRBV2 with TRBJ1-5; 11 nucleotides agree with TRBD1. This CDR3 has 18 amino acids. Trimming at V came to 6 bases and at J to 1 base, leaving 11 bases not matched to a gene. In germline, CDR1 is SNHLY, CDR2 FYNNEI. CDR3 region: CASRDGTGGLGSNQPQHF. The CDR3 DNA follows: TGTGCCAGCAGGGACGGGACAGGGGGTCTAGGGAGCAATCAGCCCCAGCATTTT.

The CDR3 DNA sequence: TGCGCCAGCAGCTTGGGAGGCACAGATACGCAGTATTTT. Translation: CASSLGGTDTQYF. The V gene is TRBV5-1, the J gene TRBJ2-3; no clear D. CDR3 length: 13 residues. Germline V gene sequence: CDR1 SGHRS, CDR2 YFSETQ. The V end was cut by 0 bases, the J end by 1 base, with 3 bases between.